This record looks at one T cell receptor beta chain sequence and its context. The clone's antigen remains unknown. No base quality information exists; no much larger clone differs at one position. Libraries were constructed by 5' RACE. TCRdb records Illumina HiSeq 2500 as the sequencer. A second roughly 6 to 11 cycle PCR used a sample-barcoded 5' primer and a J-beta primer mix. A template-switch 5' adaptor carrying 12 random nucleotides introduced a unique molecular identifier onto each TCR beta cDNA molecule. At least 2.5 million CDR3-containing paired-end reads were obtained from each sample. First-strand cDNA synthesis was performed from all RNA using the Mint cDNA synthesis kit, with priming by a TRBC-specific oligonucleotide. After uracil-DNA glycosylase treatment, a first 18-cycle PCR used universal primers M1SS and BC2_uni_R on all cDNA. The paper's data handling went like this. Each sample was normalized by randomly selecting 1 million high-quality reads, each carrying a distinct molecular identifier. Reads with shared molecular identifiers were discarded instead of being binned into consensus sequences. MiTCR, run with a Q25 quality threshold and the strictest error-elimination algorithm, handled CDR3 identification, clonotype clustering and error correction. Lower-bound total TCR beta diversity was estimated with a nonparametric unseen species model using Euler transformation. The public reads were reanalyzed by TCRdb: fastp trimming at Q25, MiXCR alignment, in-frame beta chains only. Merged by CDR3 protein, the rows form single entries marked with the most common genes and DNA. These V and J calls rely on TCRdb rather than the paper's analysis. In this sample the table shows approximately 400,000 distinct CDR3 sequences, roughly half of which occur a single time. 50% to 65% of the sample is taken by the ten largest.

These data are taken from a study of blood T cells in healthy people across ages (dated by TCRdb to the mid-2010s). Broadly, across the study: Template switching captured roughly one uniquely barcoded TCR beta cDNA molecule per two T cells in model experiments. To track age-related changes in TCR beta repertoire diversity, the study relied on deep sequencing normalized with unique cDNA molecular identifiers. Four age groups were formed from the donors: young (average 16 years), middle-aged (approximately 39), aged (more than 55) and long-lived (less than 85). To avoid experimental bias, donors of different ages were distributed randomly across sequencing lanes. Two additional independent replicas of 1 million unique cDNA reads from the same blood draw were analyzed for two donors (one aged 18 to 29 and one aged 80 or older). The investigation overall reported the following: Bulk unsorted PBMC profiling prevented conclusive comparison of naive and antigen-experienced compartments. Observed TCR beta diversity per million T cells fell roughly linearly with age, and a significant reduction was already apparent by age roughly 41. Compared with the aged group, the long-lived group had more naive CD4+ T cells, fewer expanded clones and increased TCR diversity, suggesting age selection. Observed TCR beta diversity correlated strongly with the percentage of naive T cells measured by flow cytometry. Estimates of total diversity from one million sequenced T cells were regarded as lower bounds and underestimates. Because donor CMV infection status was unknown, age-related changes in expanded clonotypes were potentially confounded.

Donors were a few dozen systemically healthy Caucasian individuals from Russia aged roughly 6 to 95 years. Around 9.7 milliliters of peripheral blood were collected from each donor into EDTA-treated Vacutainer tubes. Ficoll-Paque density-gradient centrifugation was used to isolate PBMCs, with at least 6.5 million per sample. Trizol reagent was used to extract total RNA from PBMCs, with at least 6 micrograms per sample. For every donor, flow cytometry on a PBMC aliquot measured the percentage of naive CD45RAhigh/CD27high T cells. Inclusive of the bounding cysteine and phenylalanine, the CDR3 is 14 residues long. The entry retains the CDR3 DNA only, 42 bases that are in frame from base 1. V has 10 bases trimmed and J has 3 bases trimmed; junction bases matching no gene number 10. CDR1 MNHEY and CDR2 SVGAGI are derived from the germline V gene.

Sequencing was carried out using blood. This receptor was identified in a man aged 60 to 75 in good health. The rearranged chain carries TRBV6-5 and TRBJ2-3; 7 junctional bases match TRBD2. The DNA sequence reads TGTGCCACCTCGCTAGCGGTAGAAACAGATACGCAGTATTTT. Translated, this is CATSLAVETDTQYF.